This is a list of T cell receptor beta chains from one sample in a study of tumor and adjacent non-tumor tissue in lung cancer. MiXCR was run by TCRdb on the multiplex PCR reads, yielding one entry per CDR3 protein. The sample contains approximately 65,000 distinct CDR3 sequences, around 60% of which appear only once. Source material: lung tumor tissue. These receptors were collected from a man between 50 and 59 years old with non-small cell lung cancer. Both conserved end residues are part of each CDR3. A D gene is named only where the DNA matches it firmly. Clone size is stated in some rows and not others, as once, few, many or a class when expanded.

CDR3 protein: CTVRGSAYEQYF; CDR3 DNA: TGCACTGTTCGAGGGAGTGCCTACGAGCAGTATTTC; D gene: NA; clone size: few; V gene: TRBV29-1; J gene: TRBJ2-7
CDR3 protein: CAGSYSMDSGLSTDTQYF; CDR3 DNA: TGTGCCGGCAGCTACTCGATGGATAGCGGGCTTAGCACAGATACGCAGTATTTT; D gene: TRBD2; clone size: few; V gene: TRBV6-6; J gene: TRBJ2-3
CDR3 protein: CASSPGSSGANVLTF; CDR3 DNA: TGTGCCAGCAGCCCGGGGAGCTCTGGGGCCAACGTCCTGACTTTC; D gene: NA; clone size: NA; V gene: TRBV7-2; J gene: TRBJ2-6
CDR3 protein: CASSLGRPPLAFF; CDR3 DNA: TGTGCCAGCAGCTTGGGTCGCCCGCCCTTAGCTTTCTTT; D gene: NA; clone size: many; V gene: TRBV5-6; J gene: TRBJ1-1
CDR3 protein: CASSPWTGAINEQYF; CDR3 DNA: TGTGCCAGCAGCCCTTGGACAGGGGCGATTAACGAGCAGTACTTC; D gene: TRBD1; clone size: few; V gene: TRBV7-9; J gene: TRBJ2-7
CDR3 protein: CASNFSGETKYF; CDR3 DNA: TGCGCCAGCAACTTTTCCGGAGAGACCAAGTACTTC; D gene: NA; clone size: NA; V gene: TRBV5-1; J gene: TRBJ2-5
CDR3 protein: CSARGGETQYF; CDR3 DNA: TGCAGCGCTCGAGGAGGAGAGACCCAGTACTTC; D gene: NA; clone size: many; V gene: TRBV29-1; J gene: TRBJ2-5
CDR3 protein: CVWSANSYGYTF; CDR3 DNA: TGTGTCTGGAGTGCCAACAGCTATGGCTACACCTTC; D gene: NA; clone size: NA; V gene: TRBV30; J gene: TRBJ1-2
CDR3 protein: CTWAPLGVTNFYEQYF; CDR3 DNA: TGTACCTGGGCCCCACTCGGGGTGACCAACTTTTACGAGCAGTACTTC; D gene: NA; clone size: once; V gene: TRBV30; J gene: TRBJ2-7
CDR3 protein: CVSRSIAGANDEQFF; CDR3 DNA: TGTGTCAGCAGGTCAATAGCGGGAGCGAATGATGAGCAGTTCTTC; D gene: TRBD2; clone size: NA; V gene: TRBV12-3/TRBV12-4; J gene: TRBJ2-1
CDR3 protein: CASSGGTVGAEQYF; CDR3 DNA: TGCGCCAGCAGCGGTGGGACAGTGGGAGCCGAGCAGTACTTC; D gene: TRBD1; clone size: many; V gene: TRBV5-1; J gene: TRBJ2-7